This TCR beta chain appears in the sequencing data of a study of somatic mutations in cytotoxic T cells in rheumatoid arthritis. TCRdb keeps only in-frame clones here, not all; method: immunoSEQ multiplex PCR. Of some 17,000 clones listed, 65% to 80% were seen once; the top ten hold about 5%. The receptor was derived from an adult with rheumatoid arthritis. The sample consisted of CD8+ T cells sorted from blood.

The CDR3 here is CASSLQDTAGGYNEQFF. DNA for the CDR3: TGTGCCAGCAGCCTCCAAGATACAGCGGGGGGGTACAATGAGCAGTTCTTC. The V call is TRBV4-2, the J call TRBJ2-1; 10 bases align to TRBD2. Germline V lookup: CDR1 LGHNA, CDR2 YNFKEQ. The CDR3 extends over 17 amino acids. Trimming cost V 4 bases and J 4 bases; bases outside gene matches: 10.